This T cell receptor (beta chain) came from a study of identical twins. The CDR3 contains 16 residues. With 3 bases removed from V and 1 base from J, the gap between germline ends came to 15 bases. TCRdb processed the 5' RACE reads anew with MiXCR; each CDR3 protein has one entry. This sample has around 690,000 distinct CDR3 sequences, with around 20% found just once. These sequences were also reported in another study, on T cells expressing NK-cell markers. According to that study: Of the CD8+ T cell pool in over 5 donors, roughly 1.0-8% was accounted for by dominant NKG2C+ clonotypes.

The V call is TRBV12-3 or TRBV12-4, the J call TRBJ1-1; TRBD1 is a possible D gene (5 bases). This sequence originates from a woman under 30 in good health. The sequenced material came from PBMCs. This CDR3 reads CASSLARYGGNTEAFF. The CDR3 bases are TGTGCCAGCAGTTTGGCCCGCTACGGGGGGAACACTGAAGCTTTCTTT.